These 27 T cell receptor beta chains came from one sample sequenced in a study of regulatory T cells in long-lasting Graves disease. The authors built TCR beta libraries using iRepertoire HTBI primers and Arm-PCR of CDR3 regions. TCRdb called the multiplex PCR reads again in MiXCR, with one record for every CDR3 protein. Of some 460,000 distinct CDR3 sequences listed, about 17% were seen once; the top ten hold roughly an eighth. The time point here: newly diagnosed GD, antithyroid drugs for less than 3 months. Construction of the TCR library relied on RNA isolated from PBMCs. These data were also filed under a second study, of T cells in Graves' hyperthyroidism and ophthalmopathy.

The starting material was peripheral blood mononuclear cells (PBMCs), obtained at new diagnosis, from a patient treated with antithyroid drugs. The receptors derive from a man aged 40-49 years with Graves disease.

In regard to this clonotype: A far larger clone is one nucleotide away, so this likely arose from a read error. This chain joins TRBV28 and TRBJ2-4; 11 bases match TRBD2. TRBJ2-1 matches the DNA end more closely, so the J call is doubtful. Germline V gene lookup returns CDR1 MDHEN and CDR2 SYDVKM. This CDR3 has 15 amino acids. The CDR3 protein is CASSAGTSGNKEQFF. CDR3 nucleotides: TGTGCCAGCAGTGCCGGGACTAGCGGAAACAAAGAGCAGTTCTTC.

Many counts were recorded for this clonotype. The V gene is TRBV9, the J gene TRBJ2-1; maybe TRBD2 (6 bases). V shed 0 bases and J shed 9 bases, with 16 bases lying between them. Germline lookup yields CDR1 SGDLS and CDR2 YYNGEE. This CDR3 region has 15 residues. The CDR3 sequence is CASSVDGSGVGEQFF. The DNA of the CDR3 is TGTGCCAGCAGCGTAGACGGGAGCGGTGTCGGTGAGCAGTTCTTC.

This clonotype was seen many times. The chain joins TRBV10-3 to TRBJ2-7, with a possible D match to TRBD1 (6 bases). The CDR3 consists of 18 residues. CDR1 is ENHRY, CDR2 SYGVKD, per germline. Between the trimmed V and J ends, which lost 5 bases and 3 bases, there was a span of 26 bases. The CDR3 here is CAISLGQGISRVDYEQYF. The DNA of the CDR3 is TGTGCCATCAGTCTGGGGCAGGGGATCTCGCGGGTGGACTACGAGCAGTACTTC.

As for this clonotype: The junction differs from germline at one of its ends, possibly a read error. The chain is built from TRBV6-1 and TRBJ2-2; 7 nucleotides agree with TRBD1. In germline, CDR1 is MNHNS, CDR2 SASEGT. The CDR3 consists of 14 residues. CDR3 in amino acids: CASSGGQNPGELFF. As DNA, the CDR3 is TGTGCCAGCAGTGGGGGACAGAACCCCGGGGAGCTGTTTTTT.

In its sample, this clonotype was seen a few times. J is TRBJ2-5 and V is TRBV19, with D perhaps TRBD1 (5 bases). Trimming removed 4 bases at V and 2 bases at J, with 17 bases between. The length of the CDR3 is 16 residues. In germline, CDR1 is LNHDA, CDR2 SQIVND (reference sequence). This CDR3 reads CASSTDPRAPQETQYF. As DNA, the CDR3 is TGTGCCAGTAGTACAGACCCCAGGGCCCCTCAAGAGACCCAGTACTTC.

About this clonotype itself: Being one base from a much bigger clone, this may be a read error. The rearrangement joins TRBV27 to TRBJ2-3, with 7 bases aligning to TRBD2. Germline assignment: CDR1 MNHEY and CDR2 SMNVEV (reference sequence). The CDR3 is 16 amino acids. The CDR3 sequence is CAGRMSAREHLDTQYF. CDR3 DNA sequence: TGTGCCGGCAGAATGAGTGCGCGGGAGCACTTAGATACGCAGTATTTT.

CDR3 coding DNA: TGTGCCAGCAGTGAGGTCAGTAGGTACGAGCAGTACTTC. Amino acid sequence: CASSEVSRYEQYF. The J gene is TRBJ2-7, the V gene TRBV2; no firm D call. V was cut by 3 bases and J by 4 bases, with 10 bases left in between. This CDR3 spans 13 amino acids. Germline V gene data show CDR1 as SNHLY and CDR2 as FYNNEI.

In its sample, this clonotype was seen many times. The rearrangement uses TRBV18 and TRBJ1-1; 7 positions match TRBD1. Per the germline V gene, CDR1 is KGHSH and CDR2 is LQKENI. The CDR3 has 15 residues. Trimming took 0 bases from V and 5 from J; bases not matched to a gene: 6. The CDR3 region is CASSPPEGGRTEAFF. CDR3 sequence (DNA): TGTGCCAGCTCACCACCGGAAGGGGGCCGGACTGAAGCTTTCTTT.

This clonotype was picked up many times. The genes are TRBV7-2 and TRBJ2-7; a possible D gene is TRBD2 (5 bases). Germline-derived CDR1 and CDR2 are SGHTA and FQGNSA. The CDR3 contains 15 residues. The V and J ends lost 4 bases and 4 bases respectively, with 17 bases between them. The CDR3 DNA sequence: TGTGCCAGCAGCTCCGGGCCCCCGGACTTGTACGAGCAGTACTTC. Protein sequence: CASSSGPPDLYEQYF.

This chain uses TRBV5-1 with TRBJ2-7; 9 bases align to TRBD2. There are 15 residues in the CDR3. CDR1 is SGHRS, CDR2 YFSETQ, per germline. After removal of 2 bases from V and 2 bases from J, the junction contained 5 bases not matched to a gene. CDR3 loop: CASSLLGGRAYEQYF. The CDR3 region has the DNA TGCGCCAGCAGCTTACTGGGCGGGAGGGCCTACGAGCAGTACTTC.

V usage is TRBV7-3 and J usage is TRBJ2-3; no clear D. The CDR3 loop spans 17 amino acids. Germline V lookup: CDR1 SGHTA, CDR2 FQGTGA. Trimming cost V 5 bases and J 3 bases, with 21 bases left between them. In nucleotides, the CDR3 is TGTGCCAGCAGCCGCACCAATAACCTTCAAGGTACAGATACGCAGTATTTT. Translation gives CASSRTNNLQGTDTQYF.

This clonotype was recorded at least ten times. The chain carries TRBV2 and TRBJ1-1; D is perhaps TRBD1 (5 bases). The germline CDR1 and CDR2 sequences are SNHLY and FYNNEI. The CDR3 extends over 14 amino acids. Trimming pared 3 bases from V and 5 bases from J, leaving 13 bases between. In DNA form, the CDR3 reads TGTGCCAGCAGTGAGAGGCAGGGTAATACTGAAGCTTTCTTT. Translated: CASSERQGNTEAFF.

This clonotype was detected many times. The chain recombines TRBV12-3 or TRBV12-4 with TRBJ1-5; no definite D call. This CDR3 is built from 17 residues. The V gene lost 5 bases and the J gene lost 3 bases, with 20 bases spanning the gap. DNA for the CDR3: TGTGCCAGCAGTCACTGGTTGTGGAGTGAGAACAATCAGCCCCAGCATTTT. Its protein product is CASSHWLWSENNQPQHF.

A single count supports this clonotype. J is TRBJ1-4 and V is TRBV11-2; TRBD1 matches 9 bases. This CDR3 has 14 amino acids. V lost 5 bases to trimming and J lost 6 bases; unmatched junction nucleotides: 4. Per the germline V gene, CDR1 is SGHAT and CDR2 is FQNNGV. The CDR3 region is CASSGDRGYEKLFF. CDR3 bases: TGTGCCAGCAGCGGAGACAGGGGGTATGAAAAACTGTTTTTT.

This clonotype was recorded many times. The chain is built from TRBV10-3 and TRBJ2-1; tentative D call: TRBD2 (6 bases). This CDR3 has 14 amino acids. The V end lost 4 bases, the J end lost 5 bases, and 12 bases lay between the germline ends. CDR1 is ENHRY, CDR2 SYGVKD, per germline. CDR3 sequence reads: CAISGTAGHNEQFF. Written as DNA, the CDR3 is TGTGCCATCAGTGGGACCGCGGGGCACAATGAGCAGTTCTTC.

This clonotype showed up just a few times. A junction end diverges from the germline sequence, so it may reflect a read error. V and J are TRBV2 and TRBJ1-1; D is unresolved. The CDR3 is 15 residues long. Germline CDR1 reads SNHLY; CDR2 reads FYNNEI. The CDR3 DNA reads TGTGCCAGCAGTGAATCAATTCCCATGAACACTGAAGCTCTCTTT. Translation: CASSESIPMNTEALF.

CDR3: CASSYSVSPQSSGPTYEQYF. The CDR3 DNA reads as TGTGCCAGCAGTTACTCGGTGTCGCCGCAGTCCAGTGGGCCAACCTACGAGCAGTACTTC. This chain connects TRBV6-2 or TRBV6-3 to TRBJ2-7; D unclear. Per the germline V gene, CDR1 is MNHEY and CDR2 is SVGEGT. Trimming cost V 0 bases and J 2 bases, with 26 bases left between them. The CDR3 has 20 amino acids.

At least ten counts were recorded for this clonotype. In DNA form, the CDR3 reads TGTGCCAGCAGCTTGGGACAAGCGGGGACCTTCACAGATACGCAGTATTTT. Its protein product is CASSLGQAGTFTDTQYF. The chain recombines TRBV7-9 with TRBJ2-3; TRBD2 is a possible D gene (7 bases). Trimming stripped 3 bases from V and 2 bases from J, with 18 bases between. CDR1 is SEHNR, CDR2 FQNEAQ, per germline (reference sequence). CDR3 size: 17 residues.

This clonotype was detected a few times. The rearrangement joins TRBV7-3 to TRBJ2-5; weak D call: TRBD1 (5 bases). The germline CDR1 and CDR2 sequences are SGHTA and FQGTGA. Trimming left V 0 bases short and J 5 bases short, with 13 bases between. This CDR3 region has 15 residues. CDR3 sequence reads: CASSLTPGQGETQYF. CDR3 nucleotides: TGTGCCAGCAGCTTAACCCCAGGACAAGGGGAGACCCAGTACTTC. The variable domain in full, completed from reference TRBV7-3 and TRBJ2-5, reads GAGVSQTPSNKVTEKGKYVELRCDPISGHTALYWYRQSLGQGPEFLIYFQGTGAADDSGLPNDRFFAVRPEGSVSTLKIQRTERGDSAVYLCASSLTPGQGETQYFGPGTRLLVL.

This clonotype was seen many times. This sequence joins TRBV9 and TRBJ1-1, with TRBD1 as a possible D gene (5 bases). Deletions cut 3 bases from V and 1 base from J, with 10 bases between. This CDR3 is built from 14 residues. From germline, CDR1 is SGDLS and CDR2 YYNGEE. This CDR3 is CASSASGGNTEAFF. CDR3 nucleotides: TGTGCCAGCAGCGCCTCCGGGGGGAACACTGAAGCTTTCTTT.

This clonotype was counted many times. An end of the junction differs from the germline gene, which may be a read error. V and J are TRBV5-1 and TRBJ1-1; D is uncertain. The CDR3 is 13 residues long. Germline-derived CDR1 and CDR2 are SGHRS and YFSETQ. The CDR3 here is CASSLGLNTEAFF. CDR3 nucleotide sequence: TGTGCCAGCAGCTTAGGCCTGAACACTGAAGCTTTCTTT. Filled out from reference TRBV5-1 and TRBJ1-1, the complete variable domain reads KAGVTQTPRYLIKTRGQQVTLSCSPISGHRSVSWYQQTPGQGLQFLFEYFSETQRNKGNFPGRFSGRQFSNSRSEMNVSTLELGDSALYLCASSLGLNTEAFFGQGTRLTVV.

This clonotype has at least ten counts. This sequence joins TRBV27 and TRBJ2-3; D unresolved. Germline V gene lookup returns CDR1 MNHEY and CDR2 SMNVEV (reference sequence). The CDR3 spans 14 residues. The V gene lost 4 bases and the J gene lost 0 bases, with 8 bases spanning the gap. CDR3 loop: CASSWLASTDTQYF. The CDR3 region has the DNA TGTGCCAGCAGTTGGTTAGCTAGCACAGATACGCAGTATTTT.

Ten or more counts support this clonotype. The genes are TRBV28 and TRBJ1-5, with TRBD1 matching over 9 bases. The CDR3 has 16 residues. V dropped 5 bases and J dropped 6; count of bases not matched to a gene: 11. CDR1 and CDR2 (germline): MDHEN, SYDVKM. The CDR3: CASSPTTGQGTQPQHF. CDR3 nucleotides: TGTGCCAGCAGTCCCACCACCGGACAGGGGACTCAGCCCCAGCATTTT.

This clonotype was counted between two and nine times. V is TRBV6-1 and J is TRBJ1-3; D might be TRBD1 (5 bases). Per germline, CDR1 MNHNS and CDR2 SASEGT. V was shortened by 6 bases and J by 4 bases, with 13 bases between the two germline ends. CDR3 size: 14 residues. In DNA, the CDR3 is TGTGCCAGCAGACACCGGGACCCGGGAAACACCATATATTTT. This encodes CASRHRDPGNTIYF.

This clonotype was recorded a few times. The rearrangement links TRBV29-1 to TRBJ2-1, with a tentative D call TRBD1 (6 bases). The CDR3 length is 15 residues. Germline lookup yields CDR1 SQVTM and CDR2 ANQGSEA. V was trimmed by 8 bases and J by 0 bases, leaving 17 bases between them. CDR3 DNA sequence: TGCAGCATGATAAAGACAGGTATCTCCTACAATGAGCAGTTCTTC. Its translation is CSMIKTGISYNEQFF.

Concerning this clonotype itself: One base away lies a much larger clone, so this may be a sequencing read error. V and J are TRBV6-1 and TRBJ2-1; the D gene is possibly TRBD1 (5 bases). CDR3 size: 16 residues. V gave up 9 bases and J gave up 9 bases, with 27 bases separating them. Germline V gene lookup returns CDR1 MNHNS and CDR2 SASEGT. The CDR3 DNA follows: TGTGCCAGTCTACTACACCGACATGGGGCTTATAGTGAGCAGTTCTTC. This translates into CASLLHRHGAYSEQFF.

This clonotype has ten or more counts. V gene TRBV7-9 combines with J gene TRBJ2-7; the D is unclear. V was trimmed by 1 base and J by 2 bases, leaving 6 bases between them. CDR1 is SEHNR, CDR2 FQNEAQ, per germline (reference sequence). This CDR3 contains 13 residues. The chain's CDR3 is CASSLEGPYEQYF. CDR3 coding DNA: TGTGCCAGCAGCTTAGAAGGTCCCTACGAGCAGTACTTC.